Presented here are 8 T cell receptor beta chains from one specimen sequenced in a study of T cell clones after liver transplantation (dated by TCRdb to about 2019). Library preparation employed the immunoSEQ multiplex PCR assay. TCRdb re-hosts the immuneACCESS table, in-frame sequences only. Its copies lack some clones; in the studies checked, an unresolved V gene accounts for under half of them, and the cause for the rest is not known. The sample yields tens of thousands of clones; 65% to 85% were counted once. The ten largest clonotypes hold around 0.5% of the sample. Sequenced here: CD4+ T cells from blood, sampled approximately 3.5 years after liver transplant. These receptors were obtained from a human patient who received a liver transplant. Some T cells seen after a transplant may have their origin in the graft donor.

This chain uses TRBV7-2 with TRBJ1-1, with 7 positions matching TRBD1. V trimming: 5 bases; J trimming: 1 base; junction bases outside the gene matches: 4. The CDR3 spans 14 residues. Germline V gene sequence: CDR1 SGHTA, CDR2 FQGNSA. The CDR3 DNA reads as TGTGCCAGCAGCGTACGGACAGGGAACACTGAAGCTTTCTTT. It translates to CASSVRTGNTEAFF. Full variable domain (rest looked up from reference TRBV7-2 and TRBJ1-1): GAGVSQSPSNKVTEKGKDVELRCDPISGHTALYWYRQSLGQGLEFLIYFQGNSAPDKSGLPSDRFSAERTGGSVSTLTIQRTQQEDSAVYLCASSVRTGNTEAFFGQGTRLTVV.

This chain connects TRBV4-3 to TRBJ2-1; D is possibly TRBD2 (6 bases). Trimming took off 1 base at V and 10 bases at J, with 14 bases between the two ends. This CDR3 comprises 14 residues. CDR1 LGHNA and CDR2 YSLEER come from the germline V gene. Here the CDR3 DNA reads TGCGCCAGCAGCCAAGTGGGACTGGGGACCGAGCAGTTCTTC. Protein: CASSQVGLGTEQFF.

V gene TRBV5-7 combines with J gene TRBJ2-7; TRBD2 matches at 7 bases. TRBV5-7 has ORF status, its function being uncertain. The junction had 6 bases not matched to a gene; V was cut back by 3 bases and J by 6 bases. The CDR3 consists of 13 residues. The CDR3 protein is CASSSTGLSEQYF. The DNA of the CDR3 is TGTGCCAGCAGCTCCACGGGACTATCCGAGCAGTACTTC.

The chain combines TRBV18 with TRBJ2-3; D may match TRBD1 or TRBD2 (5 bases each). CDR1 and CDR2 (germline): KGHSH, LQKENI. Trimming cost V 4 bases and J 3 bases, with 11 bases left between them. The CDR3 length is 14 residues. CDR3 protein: CASSQPGQTDTQYF. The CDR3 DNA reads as TGTGCCAGCTCACAACCGGGGCAGACAGATACGCAGTATTTT.

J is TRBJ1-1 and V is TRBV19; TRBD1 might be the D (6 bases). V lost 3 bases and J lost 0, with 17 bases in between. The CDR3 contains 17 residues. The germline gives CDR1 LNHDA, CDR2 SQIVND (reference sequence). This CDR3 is CASSIAPIQGMNTEAFF. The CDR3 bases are TGTGCCAGTAGTATTGCCCCAATACAGGGAATGAACACTGAAGCTTTCTTT. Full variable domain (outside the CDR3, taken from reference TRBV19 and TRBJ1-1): DGGITQSPKYLFRKEGQNVTLSCEQNLNHDAMYWYRQDPGQGLRLIYYSQIVNDFQKGDIAEGYSVSREKKESFPLTVTSAQKNPTAFYLCASSIAPIQGMNTEAFFGQGTRLTVV.

CDR3 sequence: CASSDGGRGNTGELFF. The CDR3 nucleotides read TGCGCCAGCAGTGACGGGGGCAGGGGAAACACCGGGGAGCTGTTTTTT. The rearrangement joins TRBV10-2 to TRBJ2-2; the D call may be TRBD1 or TRBD2 (6 bases each). The V end lost 3 bases, the J end lost 2 bases, and 13 bases lay between the germline ends. There are 16 residues in the CDR3. Germline V gene sequence: CDR1 WSHSY, CDR2 SAAADI.

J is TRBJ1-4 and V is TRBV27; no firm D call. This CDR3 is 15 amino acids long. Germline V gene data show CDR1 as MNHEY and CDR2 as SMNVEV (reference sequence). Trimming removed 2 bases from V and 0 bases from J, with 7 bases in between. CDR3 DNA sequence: TGTGCCAGCAGTTTAGTCGCCACAACTAATGAAAAACTGTTTTTT. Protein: CASSLVATTNEKLFF.

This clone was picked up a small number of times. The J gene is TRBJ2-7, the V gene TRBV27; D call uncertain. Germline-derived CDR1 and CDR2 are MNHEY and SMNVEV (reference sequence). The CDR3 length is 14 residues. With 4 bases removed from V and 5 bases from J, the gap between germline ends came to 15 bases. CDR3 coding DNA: TGTGCCAGCAGTTCTCTAGGGCGGCAGGACGAGCAGTACTTC. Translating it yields CASSSLGRQDEQYF.